The 26 T cell receptor beta chains presented below share a single source sample, sequenced in a study of T cells in Graves' hyperthyroidism and ophthalmopathy. Authors of the study amplified TCR beta CDR3 regions from RNA transcripts. RT-PCR in the first round (using the HTBI primer set) targeted the TCR CDR3. MiXCR, applied by TCRdb to the multiplex PCR reads, yields one record per CDR3 protein. The sample contains roughly 500,000 distinct CDR3 sequences, roughly 46% of which appear only once. Sequencing used peripheral blood or thyroid tissue (not recorded which). These receptors were collected from an adult woman with Graves' disease, either hyperthyroidism or ophthalmopathy (not recorded which).

This clonotype was observed many times. The chain has TRBV6-6 and TRBJ2-7; D may be TRBD2 (7 bases). Germline assignment: CDR1 MNHNY and CDR2 SVGAGI (reference sequence). CDR3 length: 17 amino acids. Between the trimmed V and J ends, which lost 2 bases and 3 bases, there was a span of 20 bases. CDR3 residues: CASSYVGAWREYYEQYF. CDR3 DNA: TGTGCCAGCAGTTACGTGGGGGCCTGGCGGGAGTACTACGAGCAGTACTTC.

This sequence joins TRBV13 and TRBJ2-2; the D is unclear. Deletions cut 5 bases from V and 1 base from J, with 5 bases between. There are 13 residues in the CDR3. From germline, CDR1 is PRHDT and CDR2 FYEKMQ (reference sequence). CDR3: CASSQQNTGELFF. The CDR3 region has the DNA TGTGCCAGCAGCCAGCAGAACACCGGGGAGCTGTTTTTT.

The chain uses TRBV10-3 and TRBJ1-5; D remains ambiguous. The CDR3 consists of 14 residues. Germline CDR1 ENHRY, CDR2 SYGVKD. V lost 4 bases to trimming and J lost 2 bases, with 9 bases between them. The CDR3 sequence is CAISALRGNQPQHF. The CDR3 nucleotides are TGTGCCATCAGTGCTTTGAGGGGCAATCAGCCCCAGCATTTT.

This clonotype was found once. Given a much more abundant clone one base away, this may be a read error. This chain uses TRBV5-6 with TRBJ2-3, with TRBD2 matching 9 bases. This CDR3 comprises 17 residues. CDR1 and CDR2 from the germline V gene are SGHDT and YYEEEE. Here the CDR3 DNA reads TGCGCCAGCAGCTTCCGACCCATAGCGGGAGTAACAGATACGCAGTATTTT. This encodes CASSFRPIAGVTDTQYF.

This clonotype was recorded many times. This chain joins TRBV5-4 and TRBJ1-1; D not resolved. There are 15 residues in the CDR3. Germline CDR1 SGHNT, CDR2 YYREEE (reference sequence). V was trimmed by 4 bases and J by 1 base, leaving 14 bases between them. This chain's CDR3 is CASSPRRSANTEAFF. The CDR3 nucleotides read TGTGCCAGCAGCCCGAGGAGGTCCGCGAACACTGAAGCTTTCTTT.

This clonotype was observed many times. This rearrangement joins TRBV12-3 or TRBV12-4 to TRBJ1-5, with D possibly matching TRBD1 (6 bases). V shed 8 bases and J shed 0 bases, with 14 bases lying between them. CDR3 length: 15 amino acids. Written as DNA, the CDR3 is TGTGCCAGCGGCTATGGGACAAGTAGCAATCAGCCCCAGCATTTT. Protein: CASGYGTSSNQPQHF.

This chain uses TRBV25-1 with TRBJ2-1, with TRBD2 identical over 9 bases. Per germline, CDR1 MGHDK and CDR2 SYGVNS. This CDR3 is 16 amino acids long. V lost 3 bases to trimming and J lost 12 bases; unmatched junction nucleotides: 15. CDR3 in amino acids: CASSDHRASGASGQFF. CDR3 bases: TGTGCCAGCAGTGATCATCGGGCTAGCGGGGCCTCAGGGCAGTTCTTC.

The rearrangement joins TRBV24-1 to TRBJ2-6; a weak D match, TRBD1 (5 bases). Germline V gene data show CDR1 as KGHDR and CDR2 as SFDVKD. This CDR3 spans 15 amino acids. V was cut by 2 bases and J by 4 bases, with 8 bases left in between. The CDR3 is CATSDSAGGANVLTF. CDR3 sequence (DNA): TGTGCCACCAGTGATTCGGCAGGGGGGGCCAACGTCCTGACTTTC.

Concerning this clonotype: One end of the junction is discordant with germline, which a read error may explain. This sequence joins TRBV7-9 and TRBJ1-3, with TRBD1 matching 7 bases. In germline, CDR1 is SEHNR, CDR2 FQNEAQ (reference sequence). CDR3 length: 14 amino acids. CDR3 sequence reads: CVSSSGQVGNTIYF. In DNA form, the CDR3 reads TGTGTCAGCAGCAGCGGACAGGTTGGGAACACCATATATTTT.

This clonotype showed up many times. The chain employs TRBV6-5 and TRBJ2-2, with TRBD2 matching 8 bases. V lost 2 bases to trimming and J lost 6 bases; unmatched junction nucleotides: 5. This CDR3 has 15 amino acids. Germline V gene data show CDR1 as MNHEY and CDR2 as SVGAGI. This CDR3 is CASSYGSGSSGELFF. CDR3 bases: TGTGCCAGCAGTTACGGGAGCGGGAGTTCCGGGGAGCTGTTTTTT.

The rearrangement joins TRBV7-2 to TRBJ2-7; D tentatively fits TRBD1 or TRBD2 (5 bases each). Germline assignment: CDR1 SGHTA and CDR2 FQGNSA. CDR3 length equals 14 residues. The ends were cut back, 5 bases at V and 7 bases at J, with 18 bases in the middle. The CDR3 nucleotides are TGTGCCAGCAGCCTCCTTCGAGGGGCCGGGGAGCAGTACTTC. Translated: CASSLLRGAGEQYF.

This clonotype has just one count. A junction boundary mismatches the germline segment, possibly from a read error. The DNA for the CDR3 is TGTGCCAGCAGTTTAAAGTCAGGGCATCAGCCCCAGCATTTT. It specifies CASSLKSGHQPQHF. This chain uses TRBV10-3 with TRBJ1-5, with D possibly being TRBD1 (5 bases). CDR3 length: 14 residues. Germline CDR1 ENHRY, CDR2 SYGVKD.

This chain's CDR3 is CASSPEAGAAGTEAFF. The CDR3 DNA follows: TGTGCCAGCAGTCCCGAAGCAGGGGCTGCGGGCACTGAAGCTTTCTTT. The V call is TRBV27, the J call TRBJ1-1; possibly TRBD1 for D (6 bases). V dropped 5 bases and J dropped 4 bases, with 20 bases sitting between them. The germline CDR1 and CDR2 sequences are MNHEY and SMNVEV (reference sequence). The length of the CDR3 is 16 residues.

The CDR3 protein is CAISEGRQGLKNYGYTF. The CDR3 region has the DNA TGTGCCATCAGTGAAGGGCGACAGGGCCTAAAAAACTATGGCTACACCTTC. The rearrangement links TRBV10-3 to TRBJ1-2; 7 bases agree with TRBD1. V trimming: 3 bases; J trimming: 2 bases; junction bases outside the gene matches: 12. The CDR3 loop spans 17 amino acids. Germline CDR1 is ENHRY and CDR2 is SYGVKD.

This clonotype was seen a handful of times. This chain links TRBV15 with TRBJ2-5; D call uncertain. This CDR3 comprises 13 residues. Trimming stripped 1 base from V and 1 base from J, with 4 bases between. Germline loops: CDR1 LNHNV, CDR2 YYDKDF (reference sequence). CDR3: CATSRVSQETQYF. Here the CDR3 DNA reads TGTGCCACCAGCAGAGTCAGCCAAGAGACCCAGTACTTC.

This clonotype is a singleton in its sample. The V call is TRBV6-5, the J call TRBJ2-7; no clear D gene. From germline, CDR1 is MNHEY and CDR2 SVGAGI. The CDR3 contains 17 residues. The germline V and J ends were trimmed by 5 bases and 6 bases, with 26 bases remaining between them. The CDR3 DNA sequence: TGTGCCAGCAGTCTATTCGGGCGGTCTGAAGGAGAGACCGAGCAGTACTTC. Protein: CASSLFGRSEGETEQYF.

This chain connects TRBV10-3 to TRBJ1-5; no definite D call. The CDR3 is 12 residues long. Germline V gives CDR1 ENHRY, CDR2 SYGVKD. V lost 0 bases and J 12 bases, leaving 9 bases between the germline ends. As DNA, the CDR3 is TGTGCCATCAGTGAGTCGCCCGGCCACCAGCATTTT. It yields the protein CAISESPGHQHF.

This clonotype was detected ten times or more. The chain joins TRBV7-2 to TRBJ2-7; D possibly corresponds to TRBD2 (5 bases). The CDR3 totals 14 residues. V was trimmed by 8 bases and J by 2 bases, leaving 16 bases between them. CDR1 and CDR2 from the germline V gene are SGHTA and FQGNSA. The CDR3 loop is CASGRAGIAYEQYF. CDR3 nucleotides: TGTGCCAGCGGTCGTGCGGGTATAGCCTACGAGCAGTACTTC.

This clonotype was found a few times. The rearrangement uses TRBV27 and TRBJ1-1; D perhaps matches TRBD1 (5 bases). CDR3 length equals 13 residues. V lost 8 bases to trimming and J lost 0 bases, with 10 bases between them. The germline gives CDR1 MNHEY, CDR2 SMNVEV (reference sequence). The DNA of the CDR3 is TGTGCCAGCCTTGGGACGGTGAACACTGAAGCTTTCTTT. Protein sequence: CASLGTVNTEAFF.

This clonotype showed up just once. The chain links TRBV7-9 to TRBJ2-6; the match to TRBD1 covers 7 bases. The CDR3 loop spans 17 amino acids. Per germline, CDR1 SEHNR and CDR2 FQNEAQ (reference sequence). V shed 5 bases and J 2 bases; nucleotides not matched to a gene: 9. CDR3 region: CASSAYRGGTGANVLTF. The CDR3 nucleotides are TGTGCCAGCAGCGCCTACAGGGGTGGGACTGGGGCCAACGTCCTGACTTTC.

This clonotype has ten or more counts. V and J are TRBV7-9 and TRBJ2-5; D remains ambiguous. The CDR3 extends over 14 amino acids. Per the germline V gene, CDR1 is SEHNR and CDR2 is FQNEAQ (reference sequence). V dropped 3 bases and J dropped 2 bases, with 10 bases sitting between them. Here the CDR3 DNA reads TGTGCCAGCAGCTTCCCTTTGGGTCAAGAGACCCAGTACTTC. Residues: CASSFPLGQETQYF.

This chain links TRBV2 with TRBJ2-5; D is possibly TRBD2 (6 bases). The CDR3 loop spans 15 amino acids. Germline V gene sequence: CDR1 SNHLY, CDR2 FYNNEI. V was clipped by 6 bases and J by 5 bases, with 19 bases between them. As DNA, the CDR3 is TGTGCCAGCAGCGTTCAGGAGGGGATGATGGAGACCCAGTACTTC. Translation: CASSVQEGMMETQYF.

This clonotype was recorded many times. In nucleotides, the CDR3 is TGTGCCAGCAGCTTACGCCTTGGAGAGACCCAGTACTTC. Amino acid sequence: CASSLRLGETQYF. The J gene is TRBJ2-5, the V gene TRBV13; D is uncertain. CDR1 is PRHDT and CDR2 is FYEKMQ in the germline V gene (reference sequence). Trimming took 2 bases from V and 4 from J, leaving 8 bases between them. The CDR3 is 13 amino acids.

The chain links TRBV6-6 to TRBJ1-2; 7 bases align to TRBD1. CDR3 length: 13 residues. Germline lookup yields CDR1 MNHNY and CDR2 SVGAGI (reference sequence). J gave up 8 bases and V 5 bases, and 8 bases lay outside the gene matches. CDR3 sequence (DNA): TGTGCCAGCAGTGGACAGGCCGCTGGGGGCTACACCTTC. Amino acid sequence: CASSGQAAGGYTF.

This clonotype was counted many times. The chain couples TRBV2 to TRBJ2-2, with D possibly TRBD2 on 6 matching bases. V was shortened by 6 bases and J by 8 bases, with 22 bases between the two germline ends. CDR1 and CDR2 from the germline V gene are SNHLY and FYNNEI. This CDR3 spans 16 amino acids. CDR3 coding DNA: TGTGCCAGCAGCCCCGGGGAGCGCGGGGCAACAGGGGAGCTGTTTTTT. Protein: CASSPGERGATGELFF.

The chain employs TRBV29-1 and TRBJ2-5; 7 nucleotides match TRBD1. Germline V gene data show CDR1 as SQVTM and CDR2 as ANQGSEA. J gave up 3 bases and V 5 bases, and 3 bases lay outside the gene matches. This CDR3 region has 12 residues. The CDR3, as DNA: TGCAGCGTTACAGGGGCTGAAGAGACCCAGTACTTC. Its translation: CSVTGAEETQYF.